Sequencing of this T cell receptor beta chain was carried out in a study of T cell clonality in common variable immunodeficiency. This clone has at least ten counts. The antigen is not known. The read stops 3 residues short of the end of the CDR3; the missing end is completed from the germline J gene. Germline V gene data show CDR1 as MNHNS and CDR2 as SASEGT. CDR3 size: 15 residues. For at least one year, all CVID subjects received replacement immunoglobulin. Blood came from CVID subjects not ill and not taking immunomodulatory or immunosuppressive medication. Heparinized whole blood, roughly 5 to 8 ml, came from each donor. TCRdb keeps only in-frame clones here, not all; method: immunoSEQ multiplex PCR. This set yields 15,000 to 25,000 clones and no singletons; the top ten hold more than 2.5%. Points from the study as a whole: Common variable immunodeficiency TCR beta sequences reportedly had fewer deletions and N-nucleotide insertions. TCRbeta clonality was increased in CVID versus healthy controls.

The sample taken for sequencing was peripheral blood mononuclear cells. This receptor was obtained from a human donor with common variable immunodeficiency. The chain couples TRBV6-1 to TRBJ1-2; TRBD1 agrees at 8 bases. The CDR3 loop reads CASSEGTGPRRGYTF. Partial CDR3 DNA: TGTGCCAGCAGTGAAGGGACAGGGCCTAGGCGGGGC.